Presented here are 30 T cell receptor beta chains from one specimen sequenced in a study of blood T cell repertoires in COVID-19. TCRdb's copy holds only in-frame clones and misses some; the assay was immunoSEQ multiplex PCR. The sample includes tens of thousands of clones, 65% to 85% seen only once; the top ten take about 4.4%. Sequencing input: peripheral blood. The origin of the receptors is a woman of 80 years or more with active or convalescent COVID-19.

This chain joins TRBV28 and TRBJ1-4; 12 bases map to TRBD1. The V and J ends lost 4 bases and 2 bases, in that order; junction bases with no gene match: 5. The CDR3 totals 17 residues. Per germline, CDR1 MDHEN and CDR2 SYDVKM. The CDR3 coding sequence is TGTGCCAGCAGTTCAGTGGGACAGGGGGCCACTAATGAAAAACTGTTTTTT. This gives the protein CASSSVGQGATNEKLFF. The full variable domain, completed using reference TRBV28 and TRBJ1-4, is DVKVTQSSRYLVKRTGEKVFLECVQDMDHENMFWYRQDPGLGLRLIYFSYDVKMKEKGDIPEGYSVSREKKERFSLILESASTNQTSMYLCASSSVGQGATNEKLFFGSGTQLSVL.

V usage is TRBV6-5 and J usage is TRBJ2-1, with D possibly matching TRBD1 (5 bases). The ends were cut back, 7 bases at V and 0 bases at J, with 10 bases in the middle. Germline values: CDR1 MNHEY, CDR2 SVGAGI. The CDR3 is made up of 14 amino acids. CDR3 region: CASTRDVSYNEQFF. Written as DNA, the CDR3 is TGTGCCAGCACCAGGGATGTCTCCTACAATGAGCAGTTCTTC.

This clone was recorded many times. V is TRBV7-2 and J is TRBJ2-7; TRBD2 agrees at 10 bases. The CDR3 is 15 amino acids. The ends lost 1 base at V and 2 bases at J; junction bases unmatched: 2. Germline CDR1 is SGHTA and CDR2 is FQGNSA. The CDR3 bases are TGTGCCAGCAGCTTAGAAGCGGGAGGGGCCTACGAGCAGTACTTC. Its translation: CASSLEAGGAYEQYF.

In DNA form, the CDR3 reads TGTGCCAGCAGCGGAGGGACTAGCGAACAAGAGACCCAGTACTTC. As protein: CASSGGTSEQETQYF. The V call is TRBV7-2, the J call TRBJ2-5, with 10 bases aligning to TRBD2. CDR1 and CDR2 (germline): SGHTA, FQGNSA. The CDR3 has 15 residues. V trimming: 5 bases; J trimming: 2 bases; junction bases outside the gene matches: 5.

The chain links TRBV7-3 to TRBJ2-2; D gene uncertain. V was shortened by 3 bases and J by 1 base, with 9 bases between the two germline ends. The CDR3 runs to 15 residues. Germline CDR1 SGHTA, CDR2 FQGTGA. The CDR3 spells CASSLSVGNTGELFF. The CDR3 DNA reads TGTGCCAGCAGCTTGAGCGTAGGGAACACCGGGGAGCTGTTTTTT.

This sequence joins TRBV7-9 and TRBJ2-1; 9 bases fit TRBD1. J lost 6 bases, V lost 4 bases, and 7 bases had no gene match. Germline V gene lookup returns CDR1 SEHNR and CDR2 FQNEAQ (reference sequence). The CDR3 length is 15 residues. CDR3 nucleotide sequence: TGTGCCAGCAGCTCTGGGACAGGGAGGGTCAATGAGCAGTTCTTC. Residues: CASSSGTGRVNEQFF.

The chain employs TRBV6-4 and TRBJ2-2, with 12 bases aligning to TRBD2. CDR1 MRHNA and CDR2 SNTAGT come from the germline V gene. V lost 2 bases to trimming and J lost 2 bases; unmatched junction nucleotides: 9. There are 19 residues in the CDR3. CDR3 loop: CASSDRRLAGGDNTGELFF. The DNA for the CDR3 is TGTGCCAGCAGTGACCGCCGGCTAGCGGGAGGGGATAACACCGGGGAGCTGTTTTTT.

The V call is TRBV5-1, the J call TRBJ1-2; 9 nucleotides align to TRBD1. The CDR3 totals 16 residues. After removal of 3 bases from V and 3 bases from J, the junction contained 9 bases not matched to a gene. Per germline, CDR1 SGHRS and CDR2 YFSETQ. CDR3 residues: CASSWNRDRDDYGYTF. CDR3 nucleotides: TGCGCCAGCAGCTGGAACCGGGACAGGGACGACTATGGCTACACCTTC.

The genes are TRBV5-4 and TRBJ1-4, with unresolved D. The CDR3 is 14 amino acids. Trimming cost V 0 bases and J 10 bases, with 13 bases left between them. CDR1 is SGHNT, CDR2 YYREEE, per germline (reference sequence). The CDR3 is CASSLGADRIKLFF. DNA for the CDR3: TGTGCCAGCAGCTTGGGGGCAGATAGAATAAAACTGTTTTTT.

The chain carries TRBV7-2 and TRBJ2-2, with 8 bases identical to TRBD2. The ends lost 5 bases at V and 4 bases at J; junction bases unmatched: 9. This CDR3 contains 16 residues. Germline CDR1 SGHTA, CDR2 FQGNSA. CDR3 DNA sequence: TGTGCCAGCAGCGGCGGACTAGCTGGGAGCACCGGGGAGCTGTTTTTT. It translates to CASSGGLAGSTGELFF.

The count of this clone is one. The chain employs TRBV5-1 and TRBJ2-4; TRBD2 is a possible D gene (5 bases). Germline V gene data show CDR1 as SGHRS and CDR2 as YFSETQ. The CDR3 loop spans 15 amino acids. V lost 5 bases and J 0 bases, leaving 12 bases between the germline ends. This CDR3 is CASRSPGVAKNIQYF. In DNA, the CDR3 is TGCGCCAGCAGGTCCCCCGGGGTAGCCAAAAACATTCAGTACTTC.

This clone has more than one count but fewer than ten. The chain is built from TRBV4-3 and TRBJ2-1; 11 bases align to TRBD2. The CDR3 runs to 17 residues. Germline assignment: CDR1 LGHNA and CDR2 YSLEER. J lost 1 base, V lost 4 bases, and 6 bases had no gene match. This chain's CDR3 is CASSRLLAGGSYNEQFF. CDR3 DNA sequence: TGCGCCAGCAGCCGCCTTCTAGCGGGGGGTTCCTACAATGAGCAGTTCTTC.

V gene TRBV11-2 combines with J gene TRBJ2-7; tentative D call: TRBD1 (6 bases). Trimming shortened V by 5 bases and J by 3 bases, and 17 bases separated the two germline ends. CDR3 length: 15 residues. Looked up from germline, CDR1 is SGHAT and CDR2 is FQNNGV. CDR3 sequence reads: CASSLGTIPYYEQYF. In nucleotides, the CDR3 is TGTGCCAGCAGCCTCGGGACAATCCCTTACTACGAGCAGTACTTC.

The chain carries TRBV3-1 (or the pseudogene TRBV3-2) and TRBJ1-2; 9 bases map to TRBD1. This CDR3 has 16 residues. Germline V gene sequence: CDR1 LGHDT, CDR2 YNNKEL (reference sequence). With 4 bases clipped from V and 4 bases from J, the junction kept 10 bases outside the gene matches. The CDR3 sequence: CASSRPGTGLGYGYTF. The CDR3 coding sequence is TGTGCCAGCAGCCGACCCGGGACAGGGTTGGGCTATGGCTACACCTTC.

This clone occurred a few times. The chain has TRBV5-1 and TRBJ2-7; 9 nucleotides match TRBD2. The germline gives CDR1 SGHRS, CDR2 YFSETQ. V lost 1 base to trimming and J lost 2 bases; unmatched junction nucleotides: 4. CDR3 length: 15 residues. The CDR3 region is CASSLSASGAYEQYF. The CDR3 DNA reads as TGCGCCAGCAGCTTGTCGGCTAGCGGGGCCTACGAGCAGTACTTC.

This clone was found a few times. The chain uses TRBV10-3 and TRBJ2-6; 8 nucleotides agree with TRBD1. This CDR3 has 16 amino acids. The V gene end was trimmed by 7 bases and the J gene end by 0 bases; junction bases not matched to a gene: 5. From germline, CDR1 is ENHRY and CDR2 SYGVKD. CDR3 DNA sequence: TGTGCCATCAAGACAGGGGTAGACTCTGGGGCCAACGTCCTGACTTTC. Translated: CAIKTGVDSGANVLTF.

V and J are TRBV7-9 and TRBJ1-4, with TRBD1 matching over 8 bases. The junction had 5 bases not matched to a gene; V was cut back by 3 bases and J by 11 bases. The CDR3 spans 13 residues. Germline V CDR1 and CDR2: SEHNR, FQNEAQ (reference sequence). The CDR3 protein is CASSFSQGEKLFF. The CDR3 nucleotides are TGTGCCAGCAGCTTTTCACAGGGGGAGAAACTGTTTTTT. The variable domain in full, completed from reference TRBV7-9 and TRBJ1-4, reads DTGVSQNPRHKITKRGQNVTFRCDPISEHNRLYWYRQTLGQGPEFLTYFQNEAQLEKSRLLSDRFSAERPKGSFSTLEIQRTEQGDSAMYLCASSFSQGEKLFFGSGTQLSVL.

The gene calls are TRBV5-1 and TRBJ2-5; 8 bases are a match to TRBD1. This CDR3 is built from 16 residues. V dropped 5 bases and J dropped 5; count of bases not matched to a gene: 14. Germline CDR1 and CDR2: SGHRS and YFSETQ. This chain's CDR3 is CASRAQGAEAWETQYF. The CDR3 DNA follows: TGCGCCAGCAGAGCCCAGGGGGCTGAGGCTTGGGAGACCCAGTACTTC.

In its sample, this clone is medium-sized (0.01 to 0.1%). The chain links TRBV5-5 to TRBJ1-2; D call uncertain. Germline V gives CDR1 SGHKS, CDR2 YYEKEE (reference sequence). CDR3 length: 13 amino acids. V dropped 2 bases and J dropped 2 bases, with 7 bases sitting between them. The CDR3 here is CASSLPENYGYTF. The CDR3 DNA follows: TGTGCCAGCAGCTTACCAGAAAACTATGGCTACACCTTC.

This chain uses TRBV7-3 with TRBJ2-1; 11 nucleotides line up with TRBD2. With 5 bases clipped from V and 3 bases from J, the junction kept 3 bases outside the gene matches. Per germline, CDR1 SGHTA and CDR2 FQGTGA. The CDR3 length is 15 residues. The CDR3 is CASSVAGGLYNEQFF. The CDR3 nucleotides read TGTGCCAGCAGCGTAGCGGGGGGGCTCTACAATGAGCAGTTCTTC.

This clone has only one observation. The chain couples TRBV19 to TRBJ2-3, with 10 bases matching TRBD1. V lost 5 bases to trimming and J lost 2 bases; unmatched junction nucleotides: 16. Per the germline V gene, CDR1 is LNHDA and CDR2 is SQIVND (reference sequence). The CDR3 covers 19 residues. In nucleotides, the CDR3 is TGTGCCAGTAGTCGCCGAACCGGGACAGGGGACATTTCCACAGATACGCAGTATTTT. It translates to CASSRRTGTGDISTDTQYF.

The DNA for the CDR3 is TGTGCCACCAGGTCCTCGAACACCGGGGAGCTGTTTTTT. This translates into CATRSSNTGELFF. The gene calls are TRBV24-1 and TRBJ2-2, with no clear D. Germline V gene lookup returns CDR1 KGHDR and CDR2 SFDVKD. The CDR3 runs to 13 residues. Trimming took 7 bases from V and 0 from J, leaving 5 bases between them.

The J gene is TRBJ1-3, the V gene TRBV9; 10 nucleotides line up with TRBD1. With V trimmed by 4 bases and J by 4 bases, 8 bases remained unmatched. Germline V CDR1 and CDR2: SGDLS, YYNGEE. This CDR3 comprises 16 residues. CDR3 in DNA: TGTGCCAGCAGCCCCGGGACAGGGGAAGGCGGAAACACCATATATTTT. It encodes CASSPGTGEGGNTIYF.

The V call is TRBV28, the J call TRBJ1-2; 7 bases line up with TRBD1. V was clipped by 7 bases and J by 0 bases; unmatched bases: 11. Germline V gives CDR1 MDHEN, CDR2 SYDVKM. This CDR3 spans 16 amino acids. The CDR3: CASNIAGTATNYGYTF. The CDR3 DNA is TGTGCCAGCAACATCGCCGGGACAGCAACTAACTATGGCTACACCTTC.

The rearrangement links TRBV9 to TRBJ2-1, with 8 bases that match TRBD2. The CDR3 has 15 amino acids. The germline V gene encodes CDR1 SGDLS and CDR2 YYNGEE. Unmatched junction bases numbered 6, after V lost 0 bases and J lost 7 bases. CDR3 residues: CASSVDDGRGNEQFF. The CDR3 region has the DNA TGTGCCAGCAGCGTAGACGACGGGAGGGGGAATGAGCAGTTCTTC. Filled out from reference TRBV9 and TRBJ2-1, the complete variable domain reads DSGVTQTPKHLITATGQRVTLRCSPRSGDLSVYWYQQSLDQGLQFLIQYYNGEERAKGNILERFSAQQFPDLHSELNLSSLELGDSALYFCASSVDDGRGNEQFFGPGTRLTVL.

V is TRBV7-9 and J is TRBJ2-1; TRBD2 is a possible D gene (6 bases). The V and J ends lost 5 bases and 0 bases respectively, with 8 bases between them. Germline loops: CDR1 SEHNR, CDR2 FQNEAQ (reference sequence). This CDR3 has 14 amino acids. CDR3 sequence reads: CASSPSASYNEQFF. The CDR3 DNA follows: TGTGCCAGCAGCCCTAGCGCCTCCTACAATGAGCAGTTCTTC.

This clone showed up just once. This CDR3 is CASSQAVSSFSGELFF. The CDR3 bases are TGCGCCAGCAGCCAAGCGGTATCCTCTTTTTCCGGGGAGCTGTTTTTT. The V call is TRBV4-3, the J call TRBJ2-2; D remains ambiguous. The CDR3 covers 16 residues. The germline V gene encodes CDR1 LGHNA and CDR2 YSLEER. V was pared by 1 base and J by 6 bases, with 15 bases between.

The rearrangement joins TRBV28 to TRBJ1-1; D is possibly TRBD1 (6 bases). The V gene lost 4 bases and the J gene lost 10 bases, with 22 bases spanning the gap. The CDR3 has 15 amino acids. Germline assignment: CDR1 MDHEN and CDR2 SYDVKM. This CDR3 is CASSWAQKGHQGAFF. The CDR3 nucleotides are TGTGCCAGCAGTTGGGCACAGAAGGGACACCAAGGAGCTTTCTTT.

The chain joins TRBV5-4 to TRBJ1-2; TRBD1 agrees at 7 bases. In germline, CDR1 is SGHNT, CDR2 YYREEE (reference sequence). Unmatched junction bases numbered 13, after V lost 5 bases and J lost 0 bases. The length of the CDR3 is 17 residues. The CDR3 nucleotides read TGTGCCAGCAGAGATCCGGCGACAGGGAGGTCTAACTATGGCTACACCTTC. This gives the protein CASRDPATGRSNYGYTF.

This chain connects TRBV7-9 to TRBJ1-2, with 8 bases aligning to TRBD1. The ends lost 6 bases at V and 6 bases at J; junction bases unmatched: 6. Germline CDR1 reads SEHNR; CDR2 reads FQNEAQ (reference sequence). The CDR3 runs to 13 residues. The CDR3 DNA follows: TGTGCCAGCAGTTTCTCAGGGGGCGATGGCTACACCTTC. Amino acids: CASSFSGGDGYTF.